The sequence of this TCR beta chain was determined in a study of blood T cell repertoires in COVID-19. Method: immunoSEQ multiplex PCR; TCRdb's copy keeps in-frame clones and lacks some. The table lists 240,000 or so clones, approximately 86% of them singletons, with roughly 0.8% in the top ten. The TCR was taken from a woman aged 25 to 45 with acute or convalescent COVID-19. The sequencing input was peripheral blood.

The CDR3 DNA follows: TGCGCCAGCAGCCAAGTAAACAGCCGTCCCAATGAGCAGTTCTTC. Protein: CASSQVNSRPNEQFF. This chain connects TRBV4-3 to TRBJ2-1; D is ambiguous. The CDR3 contains 15 residues. CDR1 is LGHNA, CDR2 YSLEER, per germline. The germline V and J ends were trimmed by 1 base and 6 bases, with 13 bases remaining between them.